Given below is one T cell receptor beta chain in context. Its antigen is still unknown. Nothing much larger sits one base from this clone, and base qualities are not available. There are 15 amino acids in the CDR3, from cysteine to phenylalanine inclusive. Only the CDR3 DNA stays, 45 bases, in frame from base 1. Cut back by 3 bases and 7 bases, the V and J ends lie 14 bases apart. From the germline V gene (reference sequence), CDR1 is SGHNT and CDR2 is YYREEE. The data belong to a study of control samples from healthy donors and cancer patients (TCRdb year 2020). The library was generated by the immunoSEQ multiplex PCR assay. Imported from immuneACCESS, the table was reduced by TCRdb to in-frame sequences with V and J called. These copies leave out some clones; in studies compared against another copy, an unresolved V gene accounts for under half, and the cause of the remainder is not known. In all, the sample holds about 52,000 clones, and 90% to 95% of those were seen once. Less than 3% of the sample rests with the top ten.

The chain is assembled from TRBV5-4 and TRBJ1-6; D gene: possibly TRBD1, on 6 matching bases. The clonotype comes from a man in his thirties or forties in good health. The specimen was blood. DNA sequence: TGTGCCAGCAGCTCACAGGGAGGGGAGAATTCACCCCTCCACTTT. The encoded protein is CASSSQGGENSPLHF. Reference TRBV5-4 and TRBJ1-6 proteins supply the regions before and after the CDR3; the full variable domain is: ETGVTQSPTHLIKTRGQQVTLRCSSQSGHNTVSWYQQALGQGPQFIFQYYREEENGRGNFPPRFSGLQFPNYSSELNVNALELDDSALYLCASSSQGGENSPLHFGNGTRLTVT.